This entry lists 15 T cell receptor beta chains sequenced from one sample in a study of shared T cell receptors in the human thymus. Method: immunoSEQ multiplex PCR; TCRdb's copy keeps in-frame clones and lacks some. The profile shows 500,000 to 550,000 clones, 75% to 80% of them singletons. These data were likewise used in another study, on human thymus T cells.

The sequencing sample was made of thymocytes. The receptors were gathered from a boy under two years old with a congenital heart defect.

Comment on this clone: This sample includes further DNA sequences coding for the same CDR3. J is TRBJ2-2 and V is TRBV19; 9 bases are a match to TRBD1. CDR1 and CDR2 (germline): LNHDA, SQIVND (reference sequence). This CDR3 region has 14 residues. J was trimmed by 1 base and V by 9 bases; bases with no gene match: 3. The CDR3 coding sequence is TGTGCCAGCACGGGACAGGGGAACACCGGGGAGCTGTTTTTT. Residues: CASTGQGNTGELFF.

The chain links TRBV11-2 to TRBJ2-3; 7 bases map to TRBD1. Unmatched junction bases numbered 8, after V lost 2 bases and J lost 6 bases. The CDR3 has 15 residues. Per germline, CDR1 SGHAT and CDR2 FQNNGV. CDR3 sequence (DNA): TGTGCCAGCAGCTTACTCGAGGGGGCAGGGGATACGCAGTATTTT. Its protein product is CASSLLEGAGDTQYF.

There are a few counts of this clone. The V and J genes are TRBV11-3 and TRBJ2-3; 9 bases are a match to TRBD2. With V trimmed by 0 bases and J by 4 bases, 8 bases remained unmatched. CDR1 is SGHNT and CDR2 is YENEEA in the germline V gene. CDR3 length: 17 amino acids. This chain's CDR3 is CASSLDSLAGRSDTQYF. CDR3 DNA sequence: TGTGCCAGCAGCTTAGATTCCCTAGCGGGAAGGTCAGATACGCAGTATTTT.

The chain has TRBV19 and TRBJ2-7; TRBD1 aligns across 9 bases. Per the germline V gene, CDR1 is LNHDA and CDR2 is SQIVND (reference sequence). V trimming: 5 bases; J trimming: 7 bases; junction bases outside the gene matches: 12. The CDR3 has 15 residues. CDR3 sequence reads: CASSGTGLPWREQYF. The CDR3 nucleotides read TGTGCCAGTAGTGGGACAGGGCTCCCTTGGCGGGAGCAGTACTTC.

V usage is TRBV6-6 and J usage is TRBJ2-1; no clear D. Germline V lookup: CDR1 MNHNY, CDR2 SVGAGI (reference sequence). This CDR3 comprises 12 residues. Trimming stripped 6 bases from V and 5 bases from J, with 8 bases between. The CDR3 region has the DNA TGTGCCAGCAGCCCCCCTAACAATGAGCAGTTCTTC. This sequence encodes CASSPPNNEQFF.

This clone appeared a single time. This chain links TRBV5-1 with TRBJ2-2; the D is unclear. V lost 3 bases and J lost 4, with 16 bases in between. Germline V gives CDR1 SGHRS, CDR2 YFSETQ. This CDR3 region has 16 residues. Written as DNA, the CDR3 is TGCGCCAGCAGCTCACTCGGTGGTGGTGGCACCGGGGAGCTGTTTTTT. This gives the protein CASSSLGGGGTGELFF.

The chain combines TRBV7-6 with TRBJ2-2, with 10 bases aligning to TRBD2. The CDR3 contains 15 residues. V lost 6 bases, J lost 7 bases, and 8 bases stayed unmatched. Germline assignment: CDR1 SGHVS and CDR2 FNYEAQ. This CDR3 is CASRRAGGRSGELFF. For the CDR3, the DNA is TGTGCCAGCAGACGAGCGGGAGGGCGGAGCGGGGAGCTGTTTTTT. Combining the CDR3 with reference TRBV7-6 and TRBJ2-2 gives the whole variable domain GAGVSQSPRYKVTKRGQDVALRCDPISGHVSLYWYRQALGQGPEFLTYFNYEAQQDKSGLPNDRFSAERPEGSISTLTIQRTEQRDSAMYRCASRRAGGRSGELFFGEGSRLTVL.

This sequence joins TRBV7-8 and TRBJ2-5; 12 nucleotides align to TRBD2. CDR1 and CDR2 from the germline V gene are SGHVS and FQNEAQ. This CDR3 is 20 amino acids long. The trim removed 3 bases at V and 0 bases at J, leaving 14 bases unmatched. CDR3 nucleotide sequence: TGTGCCAGCAGCTTCAGGGCCTCCTTACTAGCGGGAGGTCACCAAGAGACCCAGTACTTC. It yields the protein CASSFRASLLAGGHQETQYF.

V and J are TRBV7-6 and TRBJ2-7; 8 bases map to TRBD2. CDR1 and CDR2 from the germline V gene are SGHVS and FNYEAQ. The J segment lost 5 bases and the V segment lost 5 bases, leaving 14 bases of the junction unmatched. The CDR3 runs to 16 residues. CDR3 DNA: TGTGCCAGCAGCCAAGACCCGGGACTAGTAGTTCACGAGCAGTACTTC. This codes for CASSQDPGLVVHEQYF.

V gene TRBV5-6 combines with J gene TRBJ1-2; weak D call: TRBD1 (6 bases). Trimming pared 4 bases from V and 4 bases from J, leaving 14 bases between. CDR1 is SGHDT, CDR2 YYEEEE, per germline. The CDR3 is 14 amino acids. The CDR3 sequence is CASSVEQGIYGYTF. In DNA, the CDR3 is TGTGCCAGCAGCGTAGAACAGGGAATCTATGGCTACACCTTC. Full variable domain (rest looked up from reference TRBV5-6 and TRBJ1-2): DAGVTQSPTHLIKTRGQQVTLRCSPKSGHDTVSWYQQALGQGPQFIFQYYEEEERQRGNFPDRFSGHQFPNYSSELNVNALLLGDSALYLCASSVEQGIYGYTFGSGTRLTVV.

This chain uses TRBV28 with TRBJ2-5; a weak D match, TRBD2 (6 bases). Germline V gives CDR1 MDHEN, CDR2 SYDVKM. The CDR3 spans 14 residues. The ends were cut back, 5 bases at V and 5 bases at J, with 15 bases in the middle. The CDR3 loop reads CASSAPGRGETQYF. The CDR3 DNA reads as TGTGCCAGCAGTGCCCCGGGTCGGGGGGAGACCCAGTACTTC.

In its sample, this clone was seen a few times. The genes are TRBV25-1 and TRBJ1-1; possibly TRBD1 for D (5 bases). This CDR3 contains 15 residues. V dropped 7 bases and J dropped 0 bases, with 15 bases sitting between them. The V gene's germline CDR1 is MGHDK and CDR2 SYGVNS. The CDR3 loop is CASKGRAELNTEAFF. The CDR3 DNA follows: TGTGCCAGCAAAGGCAGGGCAGAATTGAACACTGAAGCTTTCTTT.

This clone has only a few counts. The CDR3 reads CASSLREEQRETQYF. DNA for the CDR3: TGTGCCAGCAGCTTACGGGAAGAGCAGCGGGAGACCCAGTACTTC. The V and J genes are TRBV5-6 and TRBJ2-5; possible D gene TRBD2, 5 bases. The CDR3 consists of 15 residues. Germline V gene lookup returns CDR1 SGHDT and CDR2 YYEEEE. The ends were cut back, 2 bases at V and 5 bases at J, with 16 bases in the middle.

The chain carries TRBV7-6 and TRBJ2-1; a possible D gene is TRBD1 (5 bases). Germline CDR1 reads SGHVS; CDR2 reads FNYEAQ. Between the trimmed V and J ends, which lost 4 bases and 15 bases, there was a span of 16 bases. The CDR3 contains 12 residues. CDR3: CASSSWQGDRFF. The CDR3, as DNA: TGTGCCAGCAGCTCCTGGCAGGGCGATCGGTTCTTC.

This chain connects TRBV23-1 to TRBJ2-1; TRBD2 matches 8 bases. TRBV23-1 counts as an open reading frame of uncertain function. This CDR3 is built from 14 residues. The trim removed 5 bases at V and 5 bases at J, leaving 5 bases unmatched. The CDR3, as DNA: TGCGCCAGCAGTAAGGAGCGGGGGCACAATGAGCAGTTCTTC. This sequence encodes CASSKERGHNEQFF.